Each of the 12 T cell receptor beta chains below was sequenced from the same sample in a study of early T cells in non-severe SARS-CoV-2 infection. TCRdb called the 5' RACE reads again in MiXCR, with one record for every CDR3 protein. This sample carries roughly 100,000 distinct CDR3 sequences, 12% to 15% of them seen once, and the ten largest clones take 5% to 7%. Sequencing was performed on whole blood. The receptor set was obtained from an adult who was a healthcare worker with PCR-confirmed SARS-CoV-2 infection or an uninfected control (not recorded which).

The rearrangement joins TRBV28 to TRBJ1-2, with D possibly being TRBD1 (6 bases). Trimming shortened V by 6 bases and J by 6 bases, and 14 bases separated the two germline ends. Germline V lookup: CDR1 MDHEN, CDR2 SYDVKM. The CDR3 is made up of 13 amino acids. CDR3 sequence: CASRWRGADGYTF. The CDR3 nucleotides read TGTGCCAGCAGGTGGCGGGGGGCAGATGGCTACACCTTC.

The genes are TRBV24-1 and TRBJ1-1, with D tentatively TRBD1 (6 bases). The germline CDR1 and CDR2 sequences are KGHDR and SFDVKD. The CDR3 totals 13 residues. Trimming took 6 bases from V and 8 from J, leaving 15 bases between them. This CDR3 is CATSSRGLGEAFF. CDR3 in DNA: TGTGCCACCAGTTCGAGGGGGTTAGGAGAAGCTTTCTTT.

This clonotype was detected ten times or more. V usage is TRBV11-2 and J usage is TRBJ1-2, with a weak D call TRBD1 (5 bases). V was pared by 0 bases and J by 5 bases, with 13 bases between. Germline V lookup: CDR1 SGHAT, CDR2 FQNNGV. This CDR3 spans 15 amino acids. CDR3 amino acids: CASSLESEQVYGYTF. CDR3 coding DNA: TGTGCCAGCAGCTTAGAAAGTGAACAGGTTTATGGCTACACCTTC.

The chain uses TRBV10-3 and TRBJ2-3; weak D call: TRBD1 (6 bases). CDR1 and CDR2 (germline): ENHRY, SYGVKD. V was pared by 3 bases and J by 9 bases, with 7 bases between. The CDR3 consists of 11 residues. The CDR3 coding sequence is TGTGCCATCAGTGAACAGGGAACGCAGTATTTT. The encoded protein is CAISEQGTQYF.

This clonotype has just a few counts. The chain joins TRBV28 to TRBJ2-2; D could derive from TRBD1 or TRBD2 (5 bases each). This CDR3 spans 17 amino acids. Germline V gives CDR1 MDHEN, CDR2 SYDVKM. V was clipped by 3 bases and J by 3 bases, with 17 bases between them. The CDR3 here is CASSFPGGRDYTGELFF. The CDR3 DNA sequence: TGTGCCAGCAGTTTCCCTGGGGGAAGGGATTACACCGGGGAGCTGTTTTTT.

The V and J genes are TRBV29-1 and TRBJ2-7; TRBD1 aligns across 8 bases. With 6 bases clipped from V and 4 bases from J, the junction kept 5 bases outside the gene matches. CDR1 is SQVTM and CDR2 is ANQGSEA in the germline V gene. The CDR3 totals 12 residues. CDR3 DNA sequence: TGCAGCGTCACAGGGGGGAGATACGAGCAGTACTTC. Its protein is CSVTGGRYEQYF.

The V gene is TRBV5-1, the J gene TRBJ2-7; D is perhaps TRBD1 (6 bases). The CDR3 covers 16 residues. V lost 0 bases and J 5 bases, leaving 18 bases between the germline ends. Per germline, CDR1 SGHRS and CDR2 YFSETQ. CDR3 amino acids: CASSLAAGTGRNEQYF. The CDR3 bases are TGCGCCAGCAGCTTGGCCGCTGGTACAGGGCGCAACGAGCAGTACTTC.

This clonotype appeared a few times. A junction boundary mismatches the germline segment, possibly from a read error. The V gene is TRBV7-7, the J gene TRBJ2-1; the match to TRBD1 covers 9 bases. The CDR3 has 15 amino acids. In germline, CDR1 is SSHAT, CDR2 FNYEAQ (reference sequence). The CDR3, as DNA: TGTGCTAGCAGCTCGGGACAGGGTATCTACAATGAGCAGTTCTTC. This encodes CASSSGQGIYNEQFF. Variable domain in full (rest from reference TRBV7-7 and TRBJ2-1): GAGVSQSPRYKVTKRGQDVTLRCDPISSHATLYWYQQALGQGPEFLTYFNYEAQPDKSGLPSDRFSAERPEGSISTLTIQRTEQRDSAMYRCASSSGQGIYNEQFFGPGTRLTVL.

This clonotype was recorded a few times. This chain uses TRBV25-1 with TRBJ2-3; perhaps D is TRBD1 or TRBD2 (6 bases each). CDR1 is MGHDK, CDR2 SYGVNS, per germline. The CDR3 loop spans 14 amino acids. The V end lost 6 bases, the J end lost 2 bases, and 12 bases lay between the germline ends. The CDR3 region is CASSRGQLTDTQYF. In nucleotides, the CDR3 is TGTGCCAGCAGCCGGGGGCAGCTCACAGATACGCAGTATTTT. Together with reference TRBV25-1 and TRBJ2-3, the CDR3 gives the full variable domain: EADIYQTPRYLVIGTGKKITLECSQTMGHDKMYWYQQDPGMELHLIHYSYGVNSTEKGDLSSESTVSRIRTEHFPLTLESARPSHTSQYLCASSRGQLTDTQYFGPGTRLTVL.

This clonotype was seen at least ten times. The chain has TRBV14 and TRBJ1-2; D might be TRBD1 (5 bases). V lost 2 bases and J lost 6, with 10 bases in between. CDR3 length: 13 amino acids. Germline loops: CDR1 SGHDN, CDR2 FVKESK. The CDR3 nucleotides are TGTGCCAGCAGCCAACGGCAGGGAAATGGCTACACCTTC. It codes for CASSQRQGNGYTF.

This chain joins TRBV7-8 and TRBJ1-1; D not resolved. Per the germline V gene, CDR1 is SGHVS and CDR2 is FQNEAQ. V was pared by 5 bases and J by 0 bases, with 10 bases between. The CDR3 is 14 residues long. CDR3 DNA: TGTGCCAGCAGCCCCCGCACCATGAACACTGAAGCTTTCTTT. It codes for CASSPRTMNTEAFF.

The J gene is TRBJ2-3, the V gene TRBV11-2; the D gene is possibly TRBD1 (6 bases). Trimming pared 2 bases from V and 2 bases from J, leaving 17 bases between. The length of the CDR3 is 17 residues. Germline V CDR1 and CDR2: SGHAT, FQNNGV. The CDR3 loop reads CASSLTGSTINTDTQYF. The CDR3 DNA reads TGTGCCAGCAGCTTAACAGGGTCAACTATAAACACAGATACGCAGTATTTT.